Presented here are 23 T cell receptor beta chains from one specimen sequenced in a study of OX40 agonist ivuxolimab in advanced cancers. This table comes from immunoSEQ multiplex PCR, and its TCRdb copy is limited to in-frame clones, with some not included. Among roughly 100,000 clones listed, about 90% were seen once. Sequenced material: CD4+ or CD8+ T cells sorted from blood, taken in a trial of the OX40 agonist ivuxolimab. These receptors all come from an adult with an advanced solid tumor such as melanoma, head and neck, liver or kidney cancer.

The V call is TRBV13, the J call TRBJ1-1; no firm D call. Trimming shortened V by 0 bases and J by 11 bases, and 16 bases separated the two germline ends. This CDR3 is 14 amino acids long. The germline V gene has CDR1 PRHDT and CDR2 FYEKMQ (reference sequence). The CDR3 DNA follows: TGTGCCAGCAGCTTAGGCCGGGGAAGCCCGGGGGCTTTCTTT. The encoded protein is CASSLGRGSPGAFF.

The chain uses TRBV7-8 and TRBJ1-6; TRBD1 matches at 10 bases. Germline V gene data show CDR1 as SGHVS and CDR2 as FQNEAQ. Trimming took 6 bases from V and 4 from J; bases not matched to a gene: 3. The CDR3 length is 15 residues. CDR3 coding DNA: TGTGCCAGCAGGGGGACAGGGGCTTATAATTCACCCCTCCACTTT. It is translated as CASRGTGAYNSPLHF.

The chain uses TRBV7-3 and TRBJ2-3, with TRBD1 matching over 8 bases. V trimming: 0 bases; J trimming: 3 bases; junction bases outside the gene matches: 5. Germline assignment: CDR1 SGHTA and CDR2 FQGTGA. CDR3 length equals 16 residues. The CDR3 nucleotides are TGTGCCAGCAGCTTAACGGGGACAGGTGGGACAGATACGCAGTATTTT. Its protein is CASSLTGTGGTDTQYF.

The V call is TRBV4-1, the J call TRBJ2-3; 11 bases fit TRBD2. Unmatched junction bases numbered 18, after V lost 0 bases and J lost 4 bases. CDR3 length equals 21 residues. The germline V gene encodes CDR1 MGHRA and CDR2 YSYEKL. Here the CDR3 DNA reads TGCGCCAGCAGCCAAGATCCCCCCGTTACTAGCGGGAGCTCACGCGCAGATACGCAGTATTTT. It translates to CASSQDPPVTSGSSRADTQYF.

V gene TRBV4-2 combines with J gene TRBJ2-7, with 10 bases identical to TRBD2. The CDR3 is 15 amino acids. Germline lookup yields CDR1 LGHNA and CDR2 YNFKEQ. Trimming at V came to 3 bases and at J to 5 bases, leaving 7 bases not matched to a gene. This CDR3 reads CASSQLAGDVDEQYF. CDR3 nucleotide sequence: TGTGCCAGCAGCCAGCTAGCGGGGGACGTCGACGAGCAGTACTTC.

The genes are TRBV6-5 and TRBJ1-2, with D perhaps TRBD1 (5 bases). The ends were cut back, 0 bases at V and 8 bases at J, with 13 bases in the middle. Germline-derived CDR1 and CDR2 are MNHEY and SVGAGI. The CDR3 is 14 residues long. CDR3 protein: CASSYSSQGYGYTF. The CDR3 DNA is TGTGCCAGCAGTTACTCGTCCCAGGGCTACGGCTACACCTTC.

This rearrangement joins TRBV18 to TRBJ1-5; 10 bases align to TRBD1. There are 15 residues in the CDR3. V lost 5 bases and J lost 4; bases outside the gene matches: 5. CDR1 and CDR2 from the germline V gene are KGHSH and LQKENI. The CDR3 DNA sequence: TGTGCCAGCTCATCCGGGACAGGGGAAAATCAGCCCCAGCATTTT. Amino acids: CASSSGTGENQPQHF.

The chain joins TRBV2 to TRBJ2-2; TRBD1 agrees at 7 bases. CDR1 is SNHLY and CDR2 is FYNNEI in the germline V gene. V lost 8 bases and J lost 3; bases outside the gene matches: 6. This CDR3 is built from 14 residues. CDR3 protein: CASVQGQYTGELFF. Here the CDR3 DNA reads TGTGCCAGCGTTCAGGGACAGTACACCGGGGAGCTGTTTTTT.

This clone has only a few counts. This chain uses TRBV6-1 with TRBJ1-1; perhaps TRBD1 as D (6 bases). Trimming cost V 1 base and J 4 bases, with 13 bases left between them. CDR3 size: 15 residues. The germline gives CDR1 MNHNS, CDR2 SASEGT. Here the CDR3 DNA reads TGTGCCAGCAGTGAAGTAGGGGGGGGAAGCACTGAAGCTTTCTTT. The encoded protein is CASSEVGGGSTEAFF.

The CDR3 protein is CASSFPPGWDNEQFF. The CDR3, as DNA: TGTGCCAGCAGTTTTCCACCAGGGTGGGACAATGAGCAGTTCTTC. The chain uses TRBV28 and TRBJ2-1; perhaps TRBD1 as D (5 bases). This CDR3 is 15 amino acids long. V was trimmed by 3 bases and J by 5 bases, leaving 14 bases between them. The germline V gene encodes CDR1 MDHEN and CDR2 SYDVKM.

The V and J genes are TRBV5-1 and TRBJ2-7; no clear D gene. In germline, CDR1 is SGHRS, CDR2 YFSETQ. Trimming pared 4 bases from V and 2 bases from J, leaving 13 bases between. CDR3 size: 14 residues. The CDR3 DNA reads TGCGCCAGCAGCCCCCCCTCTATTGCCTACGAGCAGTACTTC. Encoded protein: CASSPPSIAYEQYF. Combining the CDR3 with reference TRBV5-1 and TRBJ2-7 gives the whole variable domain KAGVTQTPRYLIKTRGQQVTLSCSPISGHRSVSWYQQTPGQGLQFLFEYFSETQRNKGNFPGRFSGRQFSNSRSEMNVSTLELGDSALYLCASSPPSIAYEQYFGPGTRLTVT.

CDR3: CASSLGIDTDTQYF. The DNA for the CDR3 is TGCGCCAGCAGCTTGGGGATAGACACAGATACGCAGTATTTT. The J gene is TRBJ2-3, the V gene TRBV5-1; D is ambiguous. The length of the CDR3 is 14 residues. The germline V gene has CDR1 SGHRS and CDR2 YFSETQ. Trimming stripped 0 bases from V and 2 bases from J, with 7 bases between.

The chain recombines TRBV2 with TRBJ2-7, with 7 bases fitting TRBD1. The CDR3 is 20 amino acids. V gave up 5 bases and J gave up 1 base; unmatched junction bases: 23. CDR1 SNHLY and CDR2 FYNNEI come from the germline V gene. The CDR3, as DNA: TGTGCCAGCAGTCCTATACCAACCTCCACCGGGACAGCCAGTTCCTACGAGCAGTACTTC. Translation gives CASSPIPTSTGTASSYEQYF.

The chain carries TRBV6-6 and TRBJ2-1; no clear D gene. From germline, CDR1 is MNHNY and CDR2 SVGAGI (reference sequence). This CDR3 has 11 residues. Trimming shortened V by 5 bases and J by 7 bases, and 6 bases separated the two germline ends. For the CDR3, the DNA is TGTGCCAGCAGTGCACGGAATGAGCAGTTCTTC. Its protein product is CASSARNEQFF.

This chain joins TRBV19 and TRBJ1-6; D not resolved. The length of the CDR3 is 17 residues. Germline-derived CDR1 and CDR2 are LNHDA and SQIVND (reference sequence). Deletions cut 4 bases from V and 0 bases from J, with 13 bases between. The CDR3 sequence is CASSTLETYSYNSPLHF. CDR3 DNA sequence: TGTGCCAGTAGTACCCTCGAGACTTACTCCTATAATTCACCCCTCCACTTT.

The V gene is TRBV5-7, the J gene TRBJ2-1, with 7 positions matching TRBD2. TRBV5-7 is an ORF, with its function uncertain. The CDR3 has 13 residues. Unmatched junction bases numbered 1, after V lost 4 bases and J lost 3 bases. The CDR3 nucleotides read TGTGCCAGCAGCGGCGGGGGCTACAATGAGCAGTTCTTC. Residues: CASSGGGYNEQFF.

The chain employs TRBV27 and TRBJ2-1, with TRBD2 as a possible D gene (7 bases). Trimming removed 8 bases at V and 9 bases at J, with 11 bases between. Germline values: CDR1 MNHEY, CDR2 SMNVEV (reference sequence). The CDR3 is 11 amino acids. The CDR3 region has the DNA TGTGCCAGCCATAGGGGGGGTGAGCAGTTCTTC. Encoded protein: CASHRGGEQFF.

This sequence joins TRBV5-4 and TRBJ1-2; 9 bases match TRBD1. There are 14 residues in the CDR3. CDR1 SGHNT and CDR2 YYREEE come from the germline V gene (reference sequence). V shed 7 bases and J 2 bases; nucleotides not matched to a gene: 6. CDR3 region: CASGTGTGNYGYTF. CDR3 DNA sequence: TGTGCCAGCGGAACCGGGACAGGGAACTATGGCTACACCTTC.

The chain couples TRBV6-6 to TRBJ2-7; D may be TRBD2 (6 bases). The germline gives CDR1 MNHNY, CDR2 SVGAGI (reference sequence). The ends were cut back, 2 bases at V and 4 bases at J, with 15 bases in the middle. The CDR3 has 15 residues. The CDR3: CASSYPTRGLYEQYF. The CDR3 DNA reads as TGTGCCAGCAGTTACCCGACTAGAGGGCTGTACGAGCAGTACTTC.

The chain employs TRBV4-1 and TRBJ2-2; no firm D call. V lost 1 base to trimming and J lost 3 bases, with 15 bases between them. The CDR3 covers 17 residues. Looked up from germline, CDR1 is MGHRA and CDR2 is YSYEKL. The CDR3 loop is CASSQVNMGLDTGELFF. CDR3 DNA sequence: TGCGCCAGCAGCCAAGTGAATATGGGATTGGACACCGGGGAGCTGTTTTTT.

The chain uses TRBV5-4 and TRBJ2-3, with 13 bases identical to TRBD2. J gave up 5 bases and V 3 bases, and 9 bases lay outside the gene matches. The CDR3 runs to 17 residues. Germline V lookup: CDR1 SGHNT, CDR2 YYREEE (reference sequence). The DNA for the CDR3 is TGTGCCAGCAGCTATTTTCGGACTAGCGGGGGAGGAGATACGCAGTATTTT. Amino acid sequence: CASSYFRTSGGGDTQYF.

CDR3 protein: CASSLALGGTGINEQFF. CDR3 nucleotides: TGTGCCAGCAGCCTCGCTTTGGGGGGGACCGGAATCAATGAGCAGTTCTTC. The V call is TRBV13, the J call TRBJ2-1; 7 positions match TRBD2. J gave up 6 bases and V 5 bases, and 16 bases lay outside the gene matches. This CDR3 contains 17 residues. The germline CDR1 and CDR2 sequences are PRHDT and FYEKMQ (reference sequence).

This sequence joins TRBV15 and TRBJ1-6; 7 bases fit TRBD1. This CDR3 has 16 residues. CDR1 is LNHNV, CDR2 YYDKDF, per germline (reference sequence). V lost 0 bases to trimming and J lost 6 bases; unmatched junction nucleotides: 5. CDR3 DNA sequence: TGTGCCACCAGCAGAGACCTGGGACAGCTTAATTCACCCCTCCACTTT. Its protein product is CATSRDLGQLNSPLHF.